These T cell receptor beta chains were read from a single sample in a study of beta chain features in type 1 diabetes. Using immunoSEQ multiplex PCR, the repertoire was profiled, and TCRdb retains in-frame clones only, with some absent. The sample yields a few hundred thousand clones, about 13% seen once. Sample: naive CD4+ T cells from blood. These receptors were collected from a young woman with type 1 diabetes. Both conserved end residues are part of each CDR3. Fields, in order: CDR3 length, J gene, V gene, clone size, D gene, CDR3 DNA, CDR3 protein. D genes are given only for firm matches. The size entry is marked missing in some rows and otherwise reads once, few, many or a size class.

>13|TRBJ1-1|TRBV28|.|.
TGTGCCAGCAGTTTCACAGAGAACACTGAAGCTTTCTTT
CASSFTENTEAFF
>16|TRBJ1-2|TRBV5-4|.|.
TGTGCCAGCAGCTTGATGGGGGGGCGCCGGGACTATGGCTACACCTTC
CASSLMGGRRDYGYTF
>17|TRBJ2-5|TRBV5-6|.|TRBD2
TGTGCCAGCAGCTTAAGGTCGACTAGCGGGAGTAGGGAGACCCAGTACTTC
CASSLRSTSGSRETQYF
>16|TRBJ2-1|TRBV5-1|few|TRBD2
TGCGCCAGCAGCGAAGTCGGACTAGCGGGCCACAATGAGCAGTTCTTC
CASSEVGLAGHNEQFF
>14|TRBJ2-6|TRBV4-1|few|.
TGCGCCAGCAGCCGCGACTCTGGGGCCAACGTCCTGACTTTC
CASSRDSGANVLTF
>17|TRBJ2-2|TRBV5-1|.|.
TGCGCCAGCAGCTTGGTGCGGTTGCAGCCCAACACCGGGGAGCTGTTTTTT
CASSLVRLQPNTGELFF
>15|TRBJ2-6|TRBV4-1|.|.
TGCGCCAGCAGCCACGGTAGCTCTGGGGCCAACGTCCTGACTTTC
CASSHGSSGANVLTF
>13|TRBJ2-1|TRBV5-4|few|.
TGTGCCAGCAGCAACGAGGGTTACAATGAGCAGTTCTTC
CASSNEGYNEQFF
>17|TRBJ2-1|TRBV5-1|few|.
TGCGCCAGCAGCTTGGCTTCGCTTAGCTCCGTGATGGATGAGCAGTTCTTC
CASSLASLSSVMDEQFF
>16|TRBJ2-1|TRBV18|few|TRBD1
TGTGCCAGCTCACCCCAGACAGGGGGCATCGACAATGAGCAGTTCTTC
CASSPQTGGIDNEQFF
>15|TRBJ2-3|TRBV11-3|.|TRBD1
TGTGCCAGCAGCTCGCCGGGACAGGGCACAGATACGCAGTATTTT
CASSSPGQGTDTQYF
>12|TRBJ2-7|TRBV18|.|TRBD1
TGTGCCAGCTCACCATCAGGGGGCGAGCAGTACTTC
CASSPSGGEQYF
>14|TRBJ2-7|TRBV27|.|TRBD1
TGTGCCAGCAGAAAGGACAGGGGGCTCTACGAGCAGTACTTC
CASRKDRGLYEQYF
>15|TRBJ2-7|TRBV18|few|TRBD1
TGTGCCAGCTCACCAGCGGACAGGGGGGCCCCGGAGCAGTACTTC
CASSPADRGAPEQYF